This TCR beta chain was captured in a study of molecular identifiers for immune sequencing clone quantification. This clonotype was counted only a few times. TCRdb independently ran MiXCR on the PCR reads; one entry per CDR3 protein. The sample shows over 600,000 distinct CDR3 sequences, approximately 20% of them seen only once. Trimming cost V 5 bases and J 3 bases, with 13 bases left between them. Germline V CDR1 and CDR2: MNHEY, SVGEGT. The CDR3 contains 14 residues. V usage is TRBV6-2 or TRBV6-3 and J usage is TRBJ2-5; the D gene is possibly TRBD1 (6 bases). Input material: naive CD8+ T cells from blood, with Jurkat cell RNA spiked in. Indicated subset: FACS-sorted CD8+CD4-CCR7+CD45RA+ naive T cells. The receptor's source is a human donor in good health. Some libraries in this study had Jurkat cell RNA spiked in. The CDR3 reads CASSPLPGEETQYF. The CDR3, as DNA: TGTGCCAGCAGTCCCCTGCCAGGGGAAGAGACCCAGTACTTC.